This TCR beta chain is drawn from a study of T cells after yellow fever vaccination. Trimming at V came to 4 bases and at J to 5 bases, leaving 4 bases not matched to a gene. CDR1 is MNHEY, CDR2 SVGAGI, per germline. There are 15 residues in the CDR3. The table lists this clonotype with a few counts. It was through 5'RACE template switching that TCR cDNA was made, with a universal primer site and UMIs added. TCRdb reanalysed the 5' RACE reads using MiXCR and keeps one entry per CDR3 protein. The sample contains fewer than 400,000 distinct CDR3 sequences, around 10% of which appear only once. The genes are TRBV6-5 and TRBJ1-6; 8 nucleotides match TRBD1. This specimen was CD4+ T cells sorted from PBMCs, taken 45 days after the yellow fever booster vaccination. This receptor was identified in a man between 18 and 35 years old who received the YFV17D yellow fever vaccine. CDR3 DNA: TGTGCCAGCAGTTTACAGGGGGGTCATAATTCACCCCTCCACTTT. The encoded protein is CASSLQGGHNSPLHF.